This T cell receptor beta chain was retrieved from a study of blood T cell repertoires in COVID-19 (dated by TCRdb to 2019 to 2021). About the full investigation: Samples from collaborators originated in the United States, Italy and Spain and spanned both the acute and convalescent phases of COVID-19. The prospective study material was composed of cDNA or gDNA derived from T cells, B-cell-depleted T cells, or PBMCs. Subjects who had been exposed to COVID-19, were actively infected with it, or had recovered from it provided the deeply sampled blood TCRbeta repertoires that made up the dataset. The repertoires were made available in a free public database intended to serve as a resource for research on the immune response to SARS-CoV-2. Samples were obtained from the ongoing ImmuneRACE study (first 160 participants) and from over a thousand subjects provided by 6 global collaborators. A de-identified subject ID, COVID-19 status, age in years and sex were almost always included in the sample metadata. Where HLA class I and class II types were available, the types were taken from metadata supplied by the sample provider, not from assay-based typing.

The count of this clone is one. There is no known antigen for this receptor. The sample holds no much larger clone one base away, and base qualities are not on file. Results the study describes overall, beyond this receptor: Clinical and demographic metadata were provided uncurated, with the amount varying by source and participant.

Whole blood was collected in K2EDTA tubes by collaborating institutions according to the institutions' own protocols. For TCRbeta analysis, collaborator samples were shipped as frozen whole blood, as isolated PBMCs, or as DNA extracted from either sample type. V lost 3 bases and J lost 0 bases; the stretch between them is 10 bases long. CDR1 LGHDT and CDR2 YNNKEL are derived from the germline V gene (reference sequence). The CDR3 holds 15 amino acids from the cysteine to the phenylalanine. Kept here is only the CDR3 DNA, which spans 45 bases and is read in frame from base 1. TCRbeta CDR3 regions were amplified from genomic DNA by means of the immunoSEQ Assay, a bias-controlled multiplex PCR. On the authors' methods: The number of nucleated cells in each sample was estimated by amplification of reference gene primers within the assay. To quantify the absolute abundance of each unique TCRbeta CDR3 rearrangement, sequence reads were collapsed and filtered. For each sample, productive Simpson clonality was calculated as the square root of Simpson's diversity index over productive rearrangements. Drawn from immuneACCESS, this table holds only the in-frame rearrangements with V and J called that TCRdb kept. Clones are partly lost; checked studies trace under half to an unresolved V gene and leave the rest unexplained. D and trimming were read from the DNA, whereas the V and J calls and clone size are those reported in that table. This sample lists roughly 190,000 clones; around nine tenths were detected once. The top ten hold approximately 5.5% of the sample.

The sequence was collected from a man in his forties with active or convalescent COVID-19. This receptor chain uses TRBV3-1 (or the pseudogene TRBV3-2) and TRBJ2-3; TRBD1 might be the D gene, on 5 matching bases. Sequenced material: peripheral blood. The CDR3 protein is CASSQGPISTDTQYF. The nucleotides are TGTGCCAGCAGCCAGGGGCCTATTAGCACAGATACGCAGTATTTT.